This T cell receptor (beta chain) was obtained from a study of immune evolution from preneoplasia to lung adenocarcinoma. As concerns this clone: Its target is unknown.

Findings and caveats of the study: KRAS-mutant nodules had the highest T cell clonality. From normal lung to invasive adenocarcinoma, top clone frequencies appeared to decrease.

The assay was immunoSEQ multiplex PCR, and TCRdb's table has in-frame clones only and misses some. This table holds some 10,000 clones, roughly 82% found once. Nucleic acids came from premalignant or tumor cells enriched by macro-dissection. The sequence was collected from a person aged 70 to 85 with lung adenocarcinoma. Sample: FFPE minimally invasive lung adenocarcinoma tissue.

CDR3 nucleotide sequence: TGCGCCAGCAGTGAGCGGCTAGCGGGCTTACAAGAGACCCAGTACTTC. Amino acid sequence: CASSERLAGLQETQYF. The V call is TRBV10-1, the J call TRBJ2-5, with 8 bases aligning to TRBD2. In germline, CDR1 is WNHNN, CDR2 SYGVQD (reference sequence). V was clipped by 2 bases and J by 2 bases; unmatched bases: 7. The CDR3 length is 16 residues.